This section outlines one T cell receptor (beta chain) sequence together with its context. The data stem from a study of blood T cell repertoires in COVID-19. In the source study's methods: Estimated nucleated cell counts came from reference gene primer amplification. The assay was immunoSEQ multiplex PCR, and TCRdb's table has in-frame clones only and misses some. V and J calls and clone size are as listed in that table; D and trimming were resolved from the DNA. The data show about 67,000 clones, roughly 90% seen once. The germline CDR1 and CDR2 sequences are MNHNY and SVGAGI (reference sequence). This CDR3 spans 14 amino acids. The V segment lost 5 bases and the J segment 7 bases; nucleotides outside the gene matches: 5.

V usage is TRBV6-6 and J usage is TRBJ2-1; 10 bases match TRBD1. Sequencing was performed on peripheral blood. This clonotype was obtained from a man between 45 and 60 years old with active COVID-19. The CDR3 sequence: CASSDPDRGNEQFF. In DNA, the CDR3 is TGTGCCAGCAGTGACCCGGACAGGGGGAATGAGCAGTTCTTC.